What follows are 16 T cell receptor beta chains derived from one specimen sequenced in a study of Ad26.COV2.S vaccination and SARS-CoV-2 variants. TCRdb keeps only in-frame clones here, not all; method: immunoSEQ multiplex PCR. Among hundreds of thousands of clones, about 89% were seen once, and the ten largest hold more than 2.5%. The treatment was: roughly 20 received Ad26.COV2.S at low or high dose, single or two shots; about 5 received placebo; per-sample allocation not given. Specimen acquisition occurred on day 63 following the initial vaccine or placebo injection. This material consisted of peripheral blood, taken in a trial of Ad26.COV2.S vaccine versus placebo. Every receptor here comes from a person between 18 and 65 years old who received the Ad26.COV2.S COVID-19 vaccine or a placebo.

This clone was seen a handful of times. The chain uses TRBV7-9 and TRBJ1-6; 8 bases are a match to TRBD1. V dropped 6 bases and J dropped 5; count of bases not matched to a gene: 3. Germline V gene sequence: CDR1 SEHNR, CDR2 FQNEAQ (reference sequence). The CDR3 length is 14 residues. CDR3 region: CASRPTGDNSPLHF. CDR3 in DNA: TGTGCCAGCAGGCCGACAGGGGATAATTCACCCCTCCACTTT.

This chain's CDR3 is CASSNLQGVEGGYTF. CDR3 nucleotides: TGTGCCAGCAGCAACTTACAGGGGGTGGAAGGGGGCTACACCTTC. The rearrangement uses TRBV7-9 and TRBJ1-2, with 8 bases lining up with TRBD1. CDR1 is SEHNR and CDR2 is FQNEAQ in the germline V gene (reference sequence). The CDR3 runs 15 residues. With 5 bases clipped from V and 8 bases from J, the junction kept 13 bases outside the gene matches.

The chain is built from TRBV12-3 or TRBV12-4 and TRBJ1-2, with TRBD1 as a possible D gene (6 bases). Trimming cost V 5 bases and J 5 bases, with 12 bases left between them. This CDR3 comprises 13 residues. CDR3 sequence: CASSRQGIYGYTF. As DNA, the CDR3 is TGTGCCAGCAGTCGTCAGGGGATATATGGCTACACCTTC.

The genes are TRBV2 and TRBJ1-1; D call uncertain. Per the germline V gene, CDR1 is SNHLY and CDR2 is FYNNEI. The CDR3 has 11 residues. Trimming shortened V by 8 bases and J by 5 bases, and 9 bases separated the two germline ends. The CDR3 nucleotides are TGTGCCAGCGTGTGGTGGACTGAAGCTTTCTTT. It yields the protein CASVWWTEAFF.

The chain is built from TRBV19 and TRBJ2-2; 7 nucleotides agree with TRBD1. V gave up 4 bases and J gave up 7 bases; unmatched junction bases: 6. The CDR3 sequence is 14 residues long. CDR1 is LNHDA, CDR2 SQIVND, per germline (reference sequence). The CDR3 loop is CASSTDRASGELFF. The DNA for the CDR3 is TGTGCCAGTAGTACTGACAGGGCGAGCGGGGAGCTGTTTTTT. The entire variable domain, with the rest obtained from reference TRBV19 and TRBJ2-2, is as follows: DGGITQSPKYLFRKEGQNVTLSCEQNLNHDAMYWYRQDPGQGLRLIYYSQIVNDFQKGDIAEGYSVSREKKESFPLTVTSAQKNPTAFYLCASSTDRASGELFFGEGSRLTVL.

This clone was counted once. The CDR3, as DNA: TGCGCCAGCAGCCACGGACAGGGGTATACGCAGTATTTT. It encodes CASSHGQGYTQYF. The chain joins TRBV10-1 to TRBJ2-3, with 9 bases lining up with TRBD1. The CDR3 length is 13 residues. The germline gives CDR1 WNHNN, CDR2 SYGVQD (reference sequence). Trimming removed 6 bases from V and 7 bases from J; junction bases left unmatched: 5.

The CDR3 sequence: CASSLAGLMNTEAFF. CDR3 nucleotide sequence: TGTGCCAGCAGCTTAGCAGGGCTCATGAACACTGAAGCTTTCTTT. The rearrangement joins TRBV7-6 to TRBJ1-1; D gene unclear. V was trimmed by 0 bases and J by 0 bases, leaving 8 bases between them. Germline CDR1 is SGHVS and CDR2 is FNYEAQ. The CDR3 covers 15 residues.

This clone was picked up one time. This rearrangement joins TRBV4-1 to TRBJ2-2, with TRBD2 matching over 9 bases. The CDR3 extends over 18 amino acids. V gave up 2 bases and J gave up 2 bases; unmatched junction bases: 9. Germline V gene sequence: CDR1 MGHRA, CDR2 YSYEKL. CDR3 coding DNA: TGCGCCAGCAGCCAACGCATTGGCGGGGGGGTTAACACCGGGGAGCTGTTTTTT. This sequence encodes CASSQRIGGGVNTGELFF.

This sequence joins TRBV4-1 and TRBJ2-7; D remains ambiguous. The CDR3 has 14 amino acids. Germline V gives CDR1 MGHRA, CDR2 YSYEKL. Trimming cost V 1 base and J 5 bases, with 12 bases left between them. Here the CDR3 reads CASSQVGPPHEQYF. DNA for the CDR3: TGCGCCAGCAGCCAAGTTGGCCCTCCCCACGAGCAGTACTTC.

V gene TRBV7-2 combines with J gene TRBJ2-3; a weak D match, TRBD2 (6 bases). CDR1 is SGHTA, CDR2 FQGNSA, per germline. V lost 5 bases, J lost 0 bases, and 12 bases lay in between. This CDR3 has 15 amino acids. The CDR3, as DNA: TGTGCCAGCAGCGTGATAGCGGAGAGCACAGATACGCAGTATTTT. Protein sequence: CASSVIAESTDTQYF. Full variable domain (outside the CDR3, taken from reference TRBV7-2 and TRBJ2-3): GAGVSQSPSNKVTEKGKDVELRCDPISGHTALYWYRQSLGQGLEFLIYFQGNSAPDKSGLPSDRFSAERTGGSVSTLTIQRTQQEDSAVYLCASSVIAESTDTQYFGPGTRLTVL.

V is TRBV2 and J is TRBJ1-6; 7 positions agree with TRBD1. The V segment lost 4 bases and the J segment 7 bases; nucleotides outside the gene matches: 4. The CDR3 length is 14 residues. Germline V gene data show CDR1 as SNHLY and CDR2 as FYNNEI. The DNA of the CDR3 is TGTGCCAGCAGTGGTGACAGGGAGAATTCACCCCTCCACTTT. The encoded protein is CASSGDRENSPLHF.

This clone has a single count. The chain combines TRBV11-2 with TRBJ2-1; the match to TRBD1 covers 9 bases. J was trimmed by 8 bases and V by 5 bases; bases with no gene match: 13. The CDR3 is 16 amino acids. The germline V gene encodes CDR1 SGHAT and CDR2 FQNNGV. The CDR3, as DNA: TGTGCCAGCAGCCCTCTGACGGGACAGGGACCCTATGAGCAGTTCTTC. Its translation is CASSPLTGQGPYEQFF.

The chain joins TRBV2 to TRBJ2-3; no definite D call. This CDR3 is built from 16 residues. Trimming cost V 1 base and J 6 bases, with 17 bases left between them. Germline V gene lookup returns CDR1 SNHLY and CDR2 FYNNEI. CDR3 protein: CASSEGTTAPRDTQYF. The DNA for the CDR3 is TGTGCCAGCAGTGAAGGTACGACGGCCCCCCGGGATACGCAGTATTTT.

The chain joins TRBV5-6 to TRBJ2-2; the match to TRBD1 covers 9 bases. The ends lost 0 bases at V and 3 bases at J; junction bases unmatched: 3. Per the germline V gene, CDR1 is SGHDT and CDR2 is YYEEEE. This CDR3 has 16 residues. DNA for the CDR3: TGTGCCAGCAGCTTGGCTGGACAGGGGTACACCGGGGAGCTGTTTTTT. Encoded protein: CASSLAGQGYTGELFF.

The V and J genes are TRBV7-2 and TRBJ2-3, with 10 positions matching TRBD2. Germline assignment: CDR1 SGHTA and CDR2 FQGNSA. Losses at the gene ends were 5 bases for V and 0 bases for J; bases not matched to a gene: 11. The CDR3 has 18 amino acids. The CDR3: CASSLYSGGPKSTDTQYF. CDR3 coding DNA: TGTGCCAGCAGCCTATATAGCGGGGGGCCGAAAAGCACAGATACGCAGTATTTT.

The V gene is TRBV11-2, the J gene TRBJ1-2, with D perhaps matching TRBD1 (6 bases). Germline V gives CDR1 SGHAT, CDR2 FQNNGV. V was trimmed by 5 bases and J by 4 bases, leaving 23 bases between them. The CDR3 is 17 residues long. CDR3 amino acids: CASSPTNPGGGGYGYTF. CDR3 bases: TGTGCCAGCAGCCCGACAAATCCCGGAGGGGGTGGCTATGGCTACACCTTC. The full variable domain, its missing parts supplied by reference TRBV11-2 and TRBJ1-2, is EAGVAQSPRYKIIEKRQSVAFWCNPISGHATLYWYQQILGQGPKLLIQFQNNGVVDDSQLPKDRFSAERLKGVDSTLKIQPAKLEDSAVYLCASSPTNPGGGGYGYTFGSGTRLTVV.